The entry that follows covers one T cell receptor (beta chain) sequence. These data are taken from a study of blood T cell repertoires in COVID-19. The overall study: Donors in the United States, Italy and Spain gave samples during acute or convalescent COVID-19.

Under the authors' procedure: Amplifying reference gene primers gave estimates of nucleated cell counts. This table comes from immunoSEQ multiplex PCR, and its TCRdb copy is limited to in-frame clones, with some not included. Clonal size and the V and J genes are those of that table, whereas D and trimming came from the DNA. The sample includes about 290,000 clones, roughly 91% seen only once; the top ten take more than 9.5%. This TCR derives from a young woman with COVID-19, enrolled during active disease. The sequenced sample consisted of peripheral blood.

The DNA of the CDR3 is TGTGCCAGCAGTGACCTCGTCTACGAGCAGTACTTC. Translation: CASSDLVYEQYF. This chain joins TRBV25-1 and TRBJ2-7, with D hard to call. Trimming took off 3 bases at V and 3 bases at J, with 6 bases between the two ends. This CDR3 comprises 12 residues. Germline V gene sequence: CDR1 MGHDK, CDR2 SYGVNS.